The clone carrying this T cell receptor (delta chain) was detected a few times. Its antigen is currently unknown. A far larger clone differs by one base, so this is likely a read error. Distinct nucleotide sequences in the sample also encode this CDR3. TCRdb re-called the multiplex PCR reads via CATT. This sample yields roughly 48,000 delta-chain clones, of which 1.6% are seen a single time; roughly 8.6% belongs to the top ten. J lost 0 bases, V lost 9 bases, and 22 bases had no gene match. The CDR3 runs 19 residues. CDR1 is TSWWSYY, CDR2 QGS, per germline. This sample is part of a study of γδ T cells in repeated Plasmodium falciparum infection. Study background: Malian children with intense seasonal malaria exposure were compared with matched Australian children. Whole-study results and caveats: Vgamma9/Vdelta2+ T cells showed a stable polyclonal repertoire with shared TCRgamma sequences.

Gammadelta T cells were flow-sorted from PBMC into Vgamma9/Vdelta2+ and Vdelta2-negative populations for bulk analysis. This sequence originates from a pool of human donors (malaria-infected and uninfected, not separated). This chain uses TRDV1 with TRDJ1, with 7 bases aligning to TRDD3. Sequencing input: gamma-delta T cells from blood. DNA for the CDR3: TGTGCTCTAGACGAGATTCCCCTTGATTGGGGGGGATACACCGATAAACTCATCTTT. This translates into CALDEIPLDWGGYTDKLIF.